One and the same sample provided the 13 T cell receptor beta chains below, sequenced in a study of blood T cell repertoires in COVID-19. Here immunoSEQ multiplex PCR was the method, and the copy in TCRdb shows in-frame clones only, minus some. The repertoire has roughly 93,000 clones, 81% of them found once; the top ten carry roughly 10%. Sequencing was performed on peripheral blood. Receptor source: a woman at least 80 years old with acute or convalescent COVID-19.

This chain joins TRBV5-1 and TRBJ2-7; D remains unclear. V gave up 4 bases and J gave up 2 bases, with 4 bases separating them. Per the germline V gene, CDR1 is SGHRS and CDR2 is YFSETQ. The CDR3 loop spans 11 amino acids. Here the CDR3 DNA reads TGCGCCAGCAGCATAGCCTACGAGCAGTACTTC. It yields the protein CASSIAYEQYF.

The CDR3 DNA reads TGCGCCAGCAGTGAGTCTTCTGGAGCGGGCAGCACAGATACGCAGTATTTT. Translated, it gives CASSESSGAGSTDTQYF. This rearrangement joins TRBV10-1 to TRBJ2-3; possibly TRBD2 for D (6 bases). This CDR3 comprises 17 residues. Trimming cost V 0 bases and J 0 bases, with 13 bases left between them. Germline CDR1 WNHNN, CDR2 SYGVQD (reference sequence).

This clone has just one count. V is TRBV5-1 and J is TRBJ2-5, with TRBD1 as a possible D gene (5 bases). The CDR3 runs to 14 residues. Germline V gene sequence: CDR1 SGHRS, CDR2 YFSETQ. V was shortened by 1 base and J by 4 bases, with 11 bases between the two germline ends. CDR3 coding DNA: TGCGCCAGCAGCTTGTGGCAGGGTGGAGAGACCCAGTACTTC. This codes for CASSLWQGGETQYF. The full variable domain, rest sourced from reference TRBV5-1 and TRBJ2-5, is KAGVTQTPRYLIKTRGQQVTLSCSPISGHRSVSWYQQTPGQGLQFLFEYFSETQRNKGNFPGRFSGRQFSNSRSEMNVSTLELGDSALYLCASSLWQGGETQYFGPGTRLLVL.

The V gene is TRBV19, the J gene TRBJ1-4; 7 positions match TRBD1. This CDR3 has 15 amino acids. The trim removed 5 bases at V and 5 bases at J, leaving 8 bases unmatched. Germline assignment: CDR1 LNHDA and CDR2 SQIVND (reference sequence). The CDR3 coding sequence is TGTGCCAGTAGTGGACCGGGACAGTTAAATGAAAAACTGTTTTTT. It codes for CASSGPGQLNEKLFF.

The rearrangement uses TRBV7-2 and TRBJ1-1; D unclear. The germline V gene has CDR1 SGHTA and CDR2 FQGNSA. The V gene lost 0 bases and the J gene lost 6 bases, with 14 bases spanning the gap. The CDR3 runs 15 residues. CDR3 residues: CASSLAGQQVSEAFF. The CDR3 nucleotides are TGTGCCAGCAGCTTAGCGGGCCAACAAGTCTCTGAAGCTTTCTTT.

This clone was detected once. This rearrangement joins TRBV10-1 to TRBJ2-5, with D unclear. The germline V gene has CDR1 WNHNN and CDR2 SYGVQD (reference sequence). This CDR3 is built from 13 residues. With 4 bases removed from V and 2 bases from J, the gap between germline ends came to 8 bases. The CDR3 nucleotides read TGCGCCAGCAGTGGTACAATACAAGAGACCCAGTACTTC. Translating gives CASSGTIQETQYF.

This clone was found once. The chain joins TRBV5-6 to TRBJ1-2, with 9 bases that match TRBD1. V shed 5 bases, J shed 7 bases, and the junction held 12 bases outside the gene matches. Germline CDR1 is SGHDT and CDR2 is YYEEEE. The CDR3 is made up of 15 amino acids. CDR3 nucleotides: TGTGCCAGCAGTTTCTTCGGACAGGGGAAAGTTGGCTACACCTTC. This sequence encodes CASSFFGQGKVGYTF.

The chain has TRBV5-6 and TRBJ1-3; D may be TRBD1 (6 bases). Trimming pared 2 bases from V and 2 bases from J, leaving 14 bases between. The CDR3 runs 16 residues. Germline CDR1 reads SGHDT; CDR2 reads YYEEEE. The CDR3 region is CASSFNTGWAGNTIYF. The CDR3 DNA reads as TGTGCCAGCAGCTTTAACACAGGGTGGGCTGGAAACACCATATATTTT.

The chain links TRBV2 to TRBJ1-5; 8 nucleotides match TRBD1. The CDR3 totals 14 residues. The trim removed 1 base at V and 9 bases at J, leaving 5 bases unmatched. Looked up from germline, CDR1 is SNHLY and CDR2 is FYNNEI. The CDR3 is CASSEGDRLLPQHF. The CDR3 coding sequence is TGTGCCAGCAGTGAAGGGGACAGGTTGTTGCCCCAGCATTTT.

The chain joins TRBV19 to TRBJ1-3; D call uncertain. Trimming left V 6 bases short and J 2 bases short, with 11 bases between. The CDR3 loop spans 14 amino acids. The germline CDR1 and CDR2 sequences are LNHDA and SQIVND (reference sequence). This chain's CDR3 is CASRGGGAGNTIYF. DNA for the CDR3: TGTGCCAGTAGAGGAGGAGGAGCTGGAAACACCATATATTTT.

The gene calls are TRBV10-1 and TRBJ1-5, with no clear D. V lost 6 bases and J 0 bases, leaving 21 bases between the germline ends. The CDR3 length is 18 residues. Germline CDR1 reads WNHNN; CDR2 reads SYGVQD (reference sequence). For the CDR3, the DNA is TGCGCCAGCAGAGACATCCCCAAGTCAAGCCGTAGCAATCAGCCCCAGCATTTT. Its protein product is CASRDIPKSSRSNQPQHF.

The V call is TRBV6-6, the J call TRBJ1-5; D possibly corresponds to TRBD1 (6 bases). The CDR3 loop spans 13 amino acids. V was trimmed by 6 bases and J by 4 bases, leaving 10 bases between them. Germline V gene sequence: CDR1 MNHNY, CDR2 SVGAGI (reference sequence). The CDR3 here is CASSGTLNQPQHF. Here the CDR3 DNA reads TGTGCCAGCAGCGGGACACTGAATCAGCCCCAGCATTTT.

This chain links TRBV5-1 with TRBJ1-2; 9 bases are shared with TRBD1. The junction had 3 bases not matched to a gene; V was cut back by 4 bases and J by 2 bases. CDR1 SGHRS and CDR2 YFSETQ come from the germline V gene. This CDR3 has 14 residues. The DNA for the CDR3 is TGCGCCAGCAGCAGGGGACAGGGAAACTATGGCTACACCTTC. This sequence encodes CASSRGQGNYGYTF.